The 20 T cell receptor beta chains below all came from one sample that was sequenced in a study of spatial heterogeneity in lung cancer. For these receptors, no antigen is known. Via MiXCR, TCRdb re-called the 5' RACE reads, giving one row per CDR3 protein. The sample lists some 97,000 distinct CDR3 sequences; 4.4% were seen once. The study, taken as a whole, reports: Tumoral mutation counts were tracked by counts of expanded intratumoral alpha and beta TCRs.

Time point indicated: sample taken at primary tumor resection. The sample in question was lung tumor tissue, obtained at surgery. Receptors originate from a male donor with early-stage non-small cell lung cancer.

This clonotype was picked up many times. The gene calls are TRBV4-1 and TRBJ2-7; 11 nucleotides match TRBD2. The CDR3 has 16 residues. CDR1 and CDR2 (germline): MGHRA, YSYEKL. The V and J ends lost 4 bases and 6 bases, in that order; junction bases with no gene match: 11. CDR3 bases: TGCGCCAGCAGCCGCGATTCACTAGCGGGGGTTCCCGAGCAGTACTTC. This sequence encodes CASSRDSLAGVPEQYF.

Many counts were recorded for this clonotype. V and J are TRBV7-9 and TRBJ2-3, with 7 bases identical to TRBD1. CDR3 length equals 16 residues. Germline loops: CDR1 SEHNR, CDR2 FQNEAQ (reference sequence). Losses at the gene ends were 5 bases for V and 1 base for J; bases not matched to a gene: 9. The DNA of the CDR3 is TGTGCCAGCAGCCCACCGACAGGGCCCCGCACAGATACGCAGTATTTT. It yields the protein CASSPPTGPRTDTQYF.

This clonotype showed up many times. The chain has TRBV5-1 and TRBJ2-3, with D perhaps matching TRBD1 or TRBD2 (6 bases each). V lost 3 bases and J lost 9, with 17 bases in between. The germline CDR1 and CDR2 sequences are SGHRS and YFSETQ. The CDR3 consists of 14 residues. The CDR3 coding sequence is TGCGCCAGCAGCTCTTGGACGGGGGCGAAGACGCAGTATTTT. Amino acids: CASSSWTGAKTQYF. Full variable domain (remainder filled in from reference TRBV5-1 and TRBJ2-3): KAGVTQTPRYLIKTRGQQVTLSCSPISGHRSVSWYQQTPGQGLQFLFEYFSETQRNKGNFPGRFSGRQFSNSRSEMNVSTLELGDSALYLCASSSWTGAKTQYFGPGTRLTVL.

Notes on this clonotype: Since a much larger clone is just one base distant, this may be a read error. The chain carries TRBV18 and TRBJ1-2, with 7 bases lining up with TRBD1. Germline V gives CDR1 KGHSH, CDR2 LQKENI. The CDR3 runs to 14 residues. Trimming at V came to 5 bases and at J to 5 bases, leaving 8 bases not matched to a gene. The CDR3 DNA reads TGTGCCAGCTCAGGGCCGGGACAGTCGTATGGCTACACCTTC. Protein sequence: CASSGPGQSYGYTF. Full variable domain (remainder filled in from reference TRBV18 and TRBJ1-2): NAGVMQNPRHLVRRRGQEARLRCSPMKGHSHVYWYRQLPEEGLKFMVYLQKENIIDESGMPKERFSAEFPKEGPSILRIQQVVRGDSAAYFCASSGPGQSYGYTFGSGTRLTVV.

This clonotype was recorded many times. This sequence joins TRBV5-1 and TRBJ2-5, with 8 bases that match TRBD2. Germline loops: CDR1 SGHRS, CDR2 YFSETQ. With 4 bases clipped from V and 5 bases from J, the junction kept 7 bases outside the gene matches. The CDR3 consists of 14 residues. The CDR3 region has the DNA TGCGCCAGCAGCGTAGGACTAGCTTACGAGACCCAGTACTTC. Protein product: CASSVGLAYETQYF.

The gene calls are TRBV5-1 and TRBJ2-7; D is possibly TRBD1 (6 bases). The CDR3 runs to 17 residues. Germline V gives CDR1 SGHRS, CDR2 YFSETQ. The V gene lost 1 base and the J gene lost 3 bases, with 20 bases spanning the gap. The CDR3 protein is CASSLLPRDNSRYEQYF. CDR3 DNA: TGCGCCAGCAGCTTGCTCCCCCGGGACAACAGCCGCTACGAGCAGTACTTC.

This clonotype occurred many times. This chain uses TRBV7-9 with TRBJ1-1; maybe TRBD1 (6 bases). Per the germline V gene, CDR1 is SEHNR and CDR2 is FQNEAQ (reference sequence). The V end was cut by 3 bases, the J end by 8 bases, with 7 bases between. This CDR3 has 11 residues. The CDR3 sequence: CASSLTGEAFF. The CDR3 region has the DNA TGTGCCAGCAGCTTGACAGGAGAAGCTTTCTTT. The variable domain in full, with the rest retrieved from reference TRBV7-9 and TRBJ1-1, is DTGVSQNPRHKITKRGQNVTFRCDPISEHNRLYWYRQTLGQGPEFLTYFQNEAQLEKSRLLSDRFSAERPKGSFSTLEIQRTEQGDSAMYLCASSLTGEAFFGQGTRLTVV.

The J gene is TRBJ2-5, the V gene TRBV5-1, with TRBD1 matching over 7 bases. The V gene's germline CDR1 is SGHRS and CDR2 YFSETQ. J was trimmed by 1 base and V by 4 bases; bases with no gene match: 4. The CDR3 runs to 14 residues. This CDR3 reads CASSIRQGQETQYF. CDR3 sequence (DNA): TGCGCCAGCAGCATTCGACAGGGCCAAGAGACCCAGTACTTC.

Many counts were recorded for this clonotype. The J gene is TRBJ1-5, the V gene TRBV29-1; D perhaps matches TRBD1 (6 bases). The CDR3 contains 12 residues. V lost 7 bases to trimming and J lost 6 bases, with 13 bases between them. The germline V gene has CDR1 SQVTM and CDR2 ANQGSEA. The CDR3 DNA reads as TGCAGCGCCCGGGAGGGGGGTCAGCCCCAGCATTTT. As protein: CSAREGGQPQHF.

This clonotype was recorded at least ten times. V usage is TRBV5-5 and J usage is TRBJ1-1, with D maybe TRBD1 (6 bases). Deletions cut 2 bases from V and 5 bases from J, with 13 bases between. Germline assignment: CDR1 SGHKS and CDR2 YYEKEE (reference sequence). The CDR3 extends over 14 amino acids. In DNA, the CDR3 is TGTGCCAGCAGCTTCGAGGGGGACTTGACTGAAGCTTTCTTT. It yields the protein CASSFEGDLTEAFF.

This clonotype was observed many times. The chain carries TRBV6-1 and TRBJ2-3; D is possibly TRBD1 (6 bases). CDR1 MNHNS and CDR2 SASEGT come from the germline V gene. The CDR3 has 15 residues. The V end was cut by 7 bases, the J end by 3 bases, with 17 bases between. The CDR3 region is CASTLGAGVTDTQYF. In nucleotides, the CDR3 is TGTGCCAGCACCTTGGGGGCAGGGGTAACAGATACGCAGTATTTT.

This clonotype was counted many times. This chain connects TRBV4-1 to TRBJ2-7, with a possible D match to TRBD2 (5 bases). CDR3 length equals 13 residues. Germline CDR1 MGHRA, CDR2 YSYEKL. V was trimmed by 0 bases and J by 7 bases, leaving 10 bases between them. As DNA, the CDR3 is TGCGCCAGCAGCCAAGAGTCCCGGAGGGAGCAGTACTTC. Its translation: CASSQESRREQYF.

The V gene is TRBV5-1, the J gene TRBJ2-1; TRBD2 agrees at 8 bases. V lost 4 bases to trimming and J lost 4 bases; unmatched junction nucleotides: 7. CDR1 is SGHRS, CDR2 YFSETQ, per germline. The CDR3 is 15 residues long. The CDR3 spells CASSPEASGYNEQFF. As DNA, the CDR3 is TGCGCCAGCAGCCCGGAGGCTAGCGGGTACAATGAGCAGTTCTTC.

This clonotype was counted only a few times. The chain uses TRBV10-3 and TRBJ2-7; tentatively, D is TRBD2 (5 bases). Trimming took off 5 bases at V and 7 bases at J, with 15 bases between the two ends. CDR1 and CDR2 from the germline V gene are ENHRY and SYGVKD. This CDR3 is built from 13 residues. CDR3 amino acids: CAISSGPYEEQYF. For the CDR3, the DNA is TGTGCCATCAGTAGCGGCCCCTACGAGGAGCAGTACTTC.

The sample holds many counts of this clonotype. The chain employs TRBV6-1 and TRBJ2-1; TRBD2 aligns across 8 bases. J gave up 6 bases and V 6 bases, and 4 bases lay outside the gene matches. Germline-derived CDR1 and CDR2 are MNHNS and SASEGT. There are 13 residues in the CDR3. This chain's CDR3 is CASRGSGTNEQFF. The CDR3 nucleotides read TGTGCCAGCAGAGGTAGCGGGACCAATGAGCAGTTCTTC.

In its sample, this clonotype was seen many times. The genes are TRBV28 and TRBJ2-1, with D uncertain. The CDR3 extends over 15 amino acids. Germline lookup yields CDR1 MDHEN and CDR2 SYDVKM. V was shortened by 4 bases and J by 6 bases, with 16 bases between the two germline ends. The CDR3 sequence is CASSSPPTGRNEQFF. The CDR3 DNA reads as TGTGCCAGCAGTTCTCCCCCCACCGGTCGCAATGAGCAGTTCTTC. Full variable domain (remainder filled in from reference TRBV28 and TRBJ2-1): DVKVTQSSRYLVKRTGEKVFLECVQDMDHENMFWYRQDPGLGLRLIYFSYDVKMKEKGDIPEGYSVSREKKERFSLILESASTNQTSMYLCASSSPPTGRNEQFFGPGTRLTVL.

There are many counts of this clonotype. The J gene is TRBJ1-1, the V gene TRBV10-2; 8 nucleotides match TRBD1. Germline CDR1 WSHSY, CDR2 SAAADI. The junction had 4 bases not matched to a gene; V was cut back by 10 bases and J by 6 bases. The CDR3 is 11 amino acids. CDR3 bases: TGCGCCATCACACAGGGGGCTGAAGCTTTCTTT. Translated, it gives CAITQGAEAFF.

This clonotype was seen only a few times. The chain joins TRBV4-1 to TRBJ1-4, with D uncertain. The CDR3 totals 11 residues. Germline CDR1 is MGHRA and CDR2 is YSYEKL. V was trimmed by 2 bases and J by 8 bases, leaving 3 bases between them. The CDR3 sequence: CASSQTEKLFF. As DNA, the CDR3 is TGCGCCAGCAGCCAAACGGAAAAACTGTTTTTT.

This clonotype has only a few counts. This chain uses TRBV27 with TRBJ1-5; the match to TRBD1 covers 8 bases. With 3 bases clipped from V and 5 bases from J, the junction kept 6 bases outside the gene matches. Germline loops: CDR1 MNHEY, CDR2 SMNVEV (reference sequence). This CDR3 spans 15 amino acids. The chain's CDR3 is CASSFRARGHQPQHF. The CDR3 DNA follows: TGTGCCAGCAGTTTTCGCGCCAGGGGGCATCAGCCCCAGCATTTT.

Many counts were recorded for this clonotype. The CDR3 DNA reads as TGTGCCAGCAGTGTTGGACTAGGGGCAAACACAGATACGCAGTATTTT. This translates into CASSVGLGANTDTQYF. J is TRBJ2-3 and V is TRBV25-1; 7 nucleotides align to TRBD2. The CDR3 has 16 amino acids. Germline loops: CDR1 MGHDK, CDR2 SYGVNS. V dropped 4 bases and J dropped 2; count of bases not matched to a gene: 9.